The sequence of this TCR beta chain was determined in a study of PD-1 blockade in classical Hodgkin lymphoma. Sequencing used immunoSEQ multiplex PCR; TCRdb keeps in-frame clones, though not all of them. The sample lists about 35,000 clones, roughly 90% occurring once. Germline CDR1 and CDR2: MNHEY and SVGAGI. V was clipped by 5 bases and J by 1 base, with 9 bases between them. The CDR3 is made up of 13 amino acids. Whole-study results and caveats: Healthy donors were reported to have higher baseline TCR diversity than newly diagnosed patients.

In this sample, this clone turned up once. Antigen: not known. Described time point: newly diagnosed, previously untreated cHL patient sample. CD4+ T cells were purified from thawed PBMCs by negative selection. The chain employs TRBV6-5 and TRBJ2-7; tentative D call: TRBD1 (5 bases). The receptor was isolated from a human donor with classical Hodgkin lymphoma. The sequenced sample was CD4+ T cells from blood. The CDR3 DNA is TGTGCCAGCAGTGAACGACAGTCCTACGAGCAGTACTTC. It encodes CASSERQSYEQYF.